This TCR beta chain is drawn from a study of T cells in Graves' hyperthyroidism and ophthalmopathy. Authors of the study amplified TCR beta CDR3 regions from RNA transcripts. The HTBI set primed first-round TCR CDR3 RT-PCR. TCRdb analysed the multiplex PCR reads with MiXCR anew, one entry per CDR3 protein. The sample lists roughly 700,000 distinct CDR3 sequences; 12% to 15% were seen once. CDR3 size: 14 residues. The germline gives CDR1 MNHEY, CDR2 SVGEGT. With 2 bases clipped from V and 3 bases from J, the junction kept 4 bases outside the gene matches. Regarding the study as a whole: The model's output predicted ophthalmopathy at a median of around 7 months prior to onset.

In its sample, this clonotype was seen a few times. The antigen is unknown. The study left out patients who had uncontrolled infection, other autoimmune disease, pregnancy or lactation. This chain links TRBV6-2 or TRBV6-3 with TRBJ2-7, with 7 bases fitting TRBD2. This receptor was identified in a woman younger than 30 with Graves' hyperthyroidism. Sequenced: blood. CDR3 loop: CASSYASGNYEQYF. CDR3 sequence (DNA): TGTGCCAGCAGTTACGCTAGCGGAAACTACGAGCAGTACTTC.